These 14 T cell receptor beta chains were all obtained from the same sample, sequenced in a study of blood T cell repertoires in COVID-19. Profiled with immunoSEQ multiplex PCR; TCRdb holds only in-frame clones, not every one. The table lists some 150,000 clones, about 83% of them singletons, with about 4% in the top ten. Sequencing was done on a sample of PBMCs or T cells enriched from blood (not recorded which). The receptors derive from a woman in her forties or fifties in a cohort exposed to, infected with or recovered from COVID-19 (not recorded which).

The CDR3 DNA reads as TGTGCCAGCAGCTTAGGGGAGAAAACAGATACGCAGTATTTT. Its translation is CASSLGEKTDTQYF. The chain recombines TRBV13 with TRBJ2-3; no reliable D call. Germline loops: CDR1 PRHDT, CDR2 FYEKMQ (reference sequence). With 0 bases removed from V and 3 bases from J, the gap between germline ends came to 7 bases. The CDR3 spans 14 residues.

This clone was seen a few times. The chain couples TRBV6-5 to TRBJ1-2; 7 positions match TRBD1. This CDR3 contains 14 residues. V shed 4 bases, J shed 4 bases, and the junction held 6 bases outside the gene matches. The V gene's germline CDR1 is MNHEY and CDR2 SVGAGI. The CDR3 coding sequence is TGTGCCAGCAGTTCTCCGGGACAGTTCTATGGCTACACCTTC. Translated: CASSSPGQFYGYTF.

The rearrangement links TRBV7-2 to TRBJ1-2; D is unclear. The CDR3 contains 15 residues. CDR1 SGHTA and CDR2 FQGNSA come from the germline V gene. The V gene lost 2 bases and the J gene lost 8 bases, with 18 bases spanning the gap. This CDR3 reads CASSLQKTGRDGYTF. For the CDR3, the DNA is TGTGCCAGCAGCTTACAGAAAACGGGGAGAGACGGCTACACCTTC.

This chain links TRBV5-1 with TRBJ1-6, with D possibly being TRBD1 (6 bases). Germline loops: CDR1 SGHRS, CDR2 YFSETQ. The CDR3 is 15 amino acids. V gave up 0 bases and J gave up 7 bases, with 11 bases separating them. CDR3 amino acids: CASSLAGERNSPLHF. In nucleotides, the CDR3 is TGCGCCAGCAGCTTGGCAGGGGAGAGGAATTCACCCCTCCACTTT. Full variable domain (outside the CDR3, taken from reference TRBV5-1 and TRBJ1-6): KAGVTQTPRYLIKTRGQQVTLSCSPISGHRSVSWYQQTPGQGLQFLFEYFSETQRNKGNFPGRFSGRQFSNSRSEMNVSTLELGDSALYLCASSLAGERNSPLHFGNGTRLTVT.

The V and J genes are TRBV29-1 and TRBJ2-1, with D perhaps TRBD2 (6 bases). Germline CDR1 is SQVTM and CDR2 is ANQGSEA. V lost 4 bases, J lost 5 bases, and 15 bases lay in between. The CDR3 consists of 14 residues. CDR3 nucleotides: TGCAGCGTTGCAGTGACTGGGAGGAACAATGAGCAGTTCTTC. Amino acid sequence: CSVAVTGRNNEQFF.

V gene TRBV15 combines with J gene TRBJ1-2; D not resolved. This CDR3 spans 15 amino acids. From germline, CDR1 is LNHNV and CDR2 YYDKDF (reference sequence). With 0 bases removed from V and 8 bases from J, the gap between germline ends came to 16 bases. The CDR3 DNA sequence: TGTGCCACCAGCAGAGATGAGTGGGAGGGTCGAGGCTACACCTTC. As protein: CATSRDEWEGRGYTF.

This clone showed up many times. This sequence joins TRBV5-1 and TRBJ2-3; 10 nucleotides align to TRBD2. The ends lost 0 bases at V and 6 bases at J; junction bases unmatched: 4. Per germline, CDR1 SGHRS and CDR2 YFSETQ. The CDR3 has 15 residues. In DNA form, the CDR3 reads TGCGCCAGCAGCTTGGCTAGCGGGAGTCGGGATACGCAGTATTTT. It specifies CASSLASGSRDTQYF.

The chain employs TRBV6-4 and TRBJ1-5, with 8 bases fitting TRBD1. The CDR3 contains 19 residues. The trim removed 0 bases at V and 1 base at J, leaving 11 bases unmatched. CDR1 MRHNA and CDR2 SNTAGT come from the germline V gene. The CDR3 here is CASSDSRDRGERSNQPQHF. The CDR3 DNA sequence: TGTGCCAGCAGTGACTCGAGAGACAGGGGTGAAAGAAGCAATCAGCCCCAGCATTTT.

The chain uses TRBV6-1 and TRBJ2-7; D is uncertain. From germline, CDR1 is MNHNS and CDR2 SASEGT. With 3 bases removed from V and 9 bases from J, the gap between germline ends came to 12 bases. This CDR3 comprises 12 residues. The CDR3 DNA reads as TGTGCCAGCAGTGATGGGCCGATCAGGCAGTACTTC. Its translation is CASSDGPIRQYF.

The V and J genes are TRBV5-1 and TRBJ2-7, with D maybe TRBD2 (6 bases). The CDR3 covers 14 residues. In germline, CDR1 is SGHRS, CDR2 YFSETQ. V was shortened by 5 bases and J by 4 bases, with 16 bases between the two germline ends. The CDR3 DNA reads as TGCGCCAGCAGACGGGAGTCCCTGAGTTACGAGCAGTACTTC. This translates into CASRRESLSYEQYF.

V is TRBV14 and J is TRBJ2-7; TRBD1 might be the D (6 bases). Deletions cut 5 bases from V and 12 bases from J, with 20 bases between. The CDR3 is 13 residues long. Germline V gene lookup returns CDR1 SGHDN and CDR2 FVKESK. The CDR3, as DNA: TGTGCCAGCAGCTCCGGGACACCAGGCGGTGCGTACTTC. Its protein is CASSSGTPGGAYF.

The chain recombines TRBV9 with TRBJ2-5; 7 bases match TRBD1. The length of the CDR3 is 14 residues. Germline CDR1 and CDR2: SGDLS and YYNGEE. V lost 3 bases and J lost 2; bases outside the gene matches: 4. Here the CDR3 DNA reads TGTGCCAGCAGCGCCGGACAGGCTCAAGAGACCCAGTACTTC. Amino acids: CASSAGQAQETQYF.

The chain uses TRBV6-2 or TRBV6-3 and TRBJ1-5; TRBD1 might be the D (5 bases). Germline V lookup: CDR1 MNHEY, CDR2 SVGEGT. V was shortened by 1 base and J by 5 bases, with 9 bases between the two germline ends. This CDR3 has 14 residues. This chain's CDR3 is CASSYYRGDQPQHF. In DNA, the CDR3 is TGTGCCAGCAGTTACTACCGGGGGGATCAGCCCCAGCATTTT.

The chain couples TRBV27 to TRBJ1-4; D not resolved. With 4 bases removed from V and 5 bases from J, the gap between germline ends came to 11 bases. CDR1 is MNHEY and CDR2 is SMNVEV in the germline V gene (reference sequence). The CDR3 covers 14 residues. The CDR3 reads CASSSRSGNEKLFF. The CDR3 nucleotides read TGTGCCAGCAGTTCTCGCTCAGGAAATGAAAAACTGTTTTTT.